This T cell receptor (beta chain) was documented in a study of blood T cells in healthy people across ages (dated by TCRdb to about 2015). Notes on the research overall: In model experiments, template switching captured about one uniquely barcoded TCR beta cDNA molecule for every two T cells. The study measured age-related changes in TCR beta repertoire diversity using deep sequencing normalized with unique cDNA molecular identifiers. Four age groups were formed from the donors: young (average around 15 years), middle-aged (approximately 41), aged (over 55) and long-lived (about 75). To avoid experimental bias, donors of different ages were spread randomly across the sequencing lanes. For two donors (one aged 18 to 30 and one aged 80 or older), the study analyzed two additional independent replicas of 1 million unique cDNA reads from the same blood draw.

The library was prepared using 5' RACE. This sample was sequenced with an Illumina HiSeq 2500. The second PCR ran for roughly 7 to 11 cycles and used a J-beta primer mix along with a sample-barcoded 5' primer. A unique molecular identifier was introduced onto each TCR beta cDNA molecule by a template-switch 5' adaptor carrying 12 random nucleotides. Each sample yielded at least 2.5 million CDR3-containing paired-end reads. The Mint cDNA synthesis kit, primed by a TRBC-specific oligonucleotide, was used to synthesize first-strand cDNA from all RNA. Following uracil-DNA glycosylase treatment, a first 18-cycle PCR with universal primers M1SS and BC2_uni_R was performed on all cDNA. On the authors' methods: Each sample was normalized by randomly selecting 1 million high-quality reads, each carrying a distinct molecular identifier. Reads with shared molecular identifiers were discarded instead of being binned into consensus sequences. CDR3 identification, clonotype clustering and error correction used MiTCR with a Q25 quality threshold and the strictest error-elimination algorithm. A nonparametric unseen species model using Euler transformation provided a lower-bound estimate of total TCR beta diversity. The public reads were reprocessed in TCRdb via fastp at Q25 and MiXCR, keeping in-frame beta chains. Here each entry gathers all rows of one CDR3 protein and keeps the most common genes and DNA. The V and J calls and clone size are TCRdb's, not the authors'. This sample has about 1.6 million distinct CDR3 sequences in its table, and about 31% of those were observed once. The ten largest clones add up to over 9% of the sample.

On this clonotype: Its antigen has not been determined. Qualities for individual bases were not recorded, and no much larger clone is one base off.

The approximately 39 donors, aged about 6 to 90 years, were systemically healthy Caucasian individuals from Russia. Around 10 milliliters of peripheral blood were collected from each donor into EDTA-treated Vacutainer tubes. Ficoll-Paque density-gradient centrifugation was used to isolate PBMCs, with at least 7 million obtained per sample. Trizol reagent was used to extract total RNA from the PBMCs, yielding at least 6 micrograms per sample. For every donor, an aliquot of PBMCs went through flow cytometry to measure the percentages of naive CD45RAhigh/CD27high T cells. The V end gives up 8 bases and the J end 14 bases, leaving 9 bases in the junction not matched to a gene. From the cysteine up to the phenylalanine, the CDR3 has a length of 12 residues. The kept DNA is CDR3 alone, 36 bases in frame from the first base. As encoded in the germline V gene (reference sequence), CDR1 is MNHEY while CDR2 is SMNVEV.

The paper's findings and limits, for the study overall: Because the CMV infection status of the donors was unknown, age-related changes in expanded clonotypes may potentially have been confounded. Compared with the aged group, the long-lived group had more naive CD4+ T cells, fewer expanded clones and increased TCR diversity, a pattern suggesting age selection. Because profiling used bulk unsorted PBMCs, naive and antigen-experienced compartments could not be compared conclusively. Observed TCR beta diversity per million T cells fell roughly linearly with age, and a significant reduction was already apparent by age roughly 40. Total diversity estimates from one million sequenced T cells were considered lower bounds and underestimates. A strong correlation was found between observed TCR beta diversity and the percentage of naive T cells measured by flow cytometry.

The rearranged segments are TRBV27 and TRBJ2-1, and TRBD1 aligns with 10 junction nucleotides. The source material was blood. The source is a woman aged 25 to 39 in good health. At the DNA level, the sequence is TGTGCCAGCGGTCTAGACAGGGGGCTAGAGTTCTTC. This translates into CASGLDRGLEFF.